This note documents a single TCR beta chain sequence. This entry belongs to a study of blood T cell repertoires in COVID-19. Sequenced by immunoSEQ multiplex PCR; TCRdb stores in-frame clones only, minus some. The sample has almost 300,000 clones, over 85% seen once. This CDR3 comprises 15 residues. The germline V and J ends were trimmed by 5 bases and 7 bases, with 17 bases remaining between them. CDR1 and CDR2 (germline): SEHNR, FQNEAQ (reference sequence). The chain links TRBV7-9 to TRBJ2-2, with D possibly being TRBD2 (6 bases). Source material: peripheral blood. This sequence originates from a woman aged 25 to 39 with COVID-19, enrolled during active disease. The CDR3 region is CASSLLLLRGGELFF. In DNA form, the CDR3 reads TGTGCCAGCAGCCTGCTGCTACTGCGGGGCGGGGAGCTGTTTTTT.